This T cell receptor (beta chain) was observed in a study of T cell responses to AZD1222 COVID-19 vaccine. General study results and limits: A mostly white British donor set with more females was recruited, and clonal diversity was possibly underestimated. No repertoire was sampled before or during the peak T cell response, only after it.

Germline lookup yields CDR1 ENHRY and CDR2 SYGVKD. The germline V and J ends were trimmed by 6 bases and 5 bases, with 12 bases remaining between them. This CDR3 spans 13 amino acids. With regard to this clone: Its target is not known.

This table comes from immunoSEQ multiplex PCR, and its TCRdb copy is limited to in-frame clones, with some not included. Among roughly 100,000 clones listed, roughly 86% were seen once. Sequenced here: peripheral blood, sampled on day 0 of AZD1222 vaccination. This chain joins TRBV10-3 and TRBJ2-3, with a tentative D call TRBD2 (6 bases). The clonotype originates from an adult in good health. In nucleotides, the CDR3 is TGTGCCATCAGGAGCGGGTTGGGAGATACGCAGTATTTT. Translated: CAIRSGLGDTQYF.